Sequencing of this T cell receptor beta chain was carried out in a study of control samples from healthy donors and cancer patients. The method was immunoSEQ multiplex PCR; TCRdb's version includes in-frame clones alone and lacks a portion of them. Here the sample spans approximately 170,000 clones, 91% being singletons. Material: blood. The sequence came from a woman in her 30s in good health.

DNA of the CDR3: TGTGCCAGCAGGATCCTAGCGGGAGGGGGCACAGATACGCAGTATTTT. Residues: CASRILAGGGTDTQYF. The J gene is TRBJ2-3, the V gene TRBV21-1; the listed D gene, TRBD2, was not tested against the DNA. TRBV21-1 is a known pseudogene. The CDR3 consists of 16 residues.